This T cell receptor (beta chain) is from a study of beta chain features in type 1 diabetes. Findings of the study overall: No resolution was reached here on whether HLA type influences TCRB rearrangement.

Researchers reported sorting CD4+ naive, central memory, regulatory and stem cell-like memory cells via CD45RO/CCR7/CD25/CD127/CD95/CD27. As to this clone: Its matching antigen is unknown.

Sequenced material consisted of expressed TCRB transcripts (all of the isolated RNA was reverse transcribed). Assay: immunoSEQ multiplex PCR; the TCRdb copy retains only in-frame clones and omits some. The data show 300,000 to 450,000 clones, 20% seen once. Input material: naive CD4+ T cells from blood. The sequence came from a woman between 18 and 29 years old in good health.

CDR3: CASSALMGLGGETQYF. CDR3 nucleotides: TGTGCCAGCAGCGCATTAATGGGACTGGGGGGGGAGACCCAGTACTTC. The chain joins TRBV11-2 to TRBJ2-5, with 7 nucleotides matching TRBD2. The germline V gene encodes CDR1 SGHAT and CDR2 FQNNGV. Trimming took 5 bases from V and 5 from J; bases not matched to a gene: 14. CDR3 size: 16 residues.